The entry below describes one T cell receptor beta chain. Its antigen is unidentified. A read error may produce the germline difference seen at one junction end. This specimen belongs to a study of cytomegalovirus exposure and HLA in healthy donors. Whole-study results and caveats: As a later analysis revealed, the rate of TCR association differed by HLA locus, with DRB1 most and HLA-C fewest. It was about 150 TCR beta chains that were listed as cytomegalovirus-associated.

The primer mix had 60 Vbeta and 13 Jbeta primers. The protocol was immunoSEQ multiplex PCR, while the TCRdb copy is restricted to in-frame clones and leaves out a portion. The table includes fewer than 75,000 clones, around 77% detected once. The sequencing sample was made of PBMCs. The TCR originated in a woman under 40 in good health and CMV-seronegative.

The CDR3 DNA reads as TGTGCCAGCAGAGAAGGGCACAGAGATAATTCACCCCTCCACTTT. Protein sequence: CASREGHRDNSPLHF. The rearrangement joins TRBV6-1 to TRBJ1-6; no clear D. The V gene's germline CDR1 is MNHNS and CDR2 SASEGT. This CDR3 comprises 15 residues.